Listed here are 28 T cell receptor beta chains from one sample, sequenced in a study of type 1 and type 2 diabetes patients. The PCR template was genomic DNA. A primer set of 30 forward and 13 reverse primers amplified the CDR3. Via MiXCR, TCRdb re-called the multiplex PCR reads, giving one row per CDR3 protein. In the table there are under 300,000 distinct CDR3 sequences, approximately 50% of which are singletons. Sequencing input: peripheral blood mononuclear cells (PBMCs). These receptors originate from a man between 18 and 35 years old with type 2 diabetes.

This clonotype is a singleton in its sample. At one boundary the junction diverges from the germline segment, which might be a read error. The chain joins TRBV30 to TRBJ1-4, with 10 bases that match TRBD1. Germline values: CDR1 GTSNPN, CDR2 SVGIG (reference sequence). CDR3 length: 14 residues. Written as DNA, the CDR3 is TGTGCCTGGAGTGGGACAGGGGGATATGAAAAACTGCTTTTT. The encoded protein is CAWSGTGGYEKLLF.

The V and J genes are TRBV19 and TRBJ2-3; possibly TRBD1 for D (6 bases). Trimming pared 7 bases from V and 0 bases from J, leaving 17 bases between. The V gene's germline CDR1 is LNHDA and CDR2 SQIVND (reference sequence). The CDR3 covers 16 residues. The CDR3 loop reads CASKETGTRSTDTQYF. For the CDR3, the DNA is TGTGCCAGTAAAGAGACCGGGACACGGAGCACAGATACGCAGTATTTT.

The chain uses TRBV20-1 and TRBJ2-7; a weak D match, TRBD2 (6 bases). The CDR3 runs 17 residues. V lost 6 bases and J 0 bases, leaving 24 bases between the germline ends. Germline V CDR1 and CDR2: DFQATT, SNEGSKA (reference sequence). CDR3 amino acids: CSARGGARTPSSYEQYF. In nucleotides, the CDR3 is TGCAGTGCCCGGGGCGGGGCCCGAACCCCGAGCTCCTACGAGCAGTACTTC.

J is TRBJ1-1 and V is TRBV13, with D possibly being TRBD1 (5 bases). Trimming cost V 0 bases and J 1 base, with 9 bases left between them. CDR3 size: 15 residues. The germline gives CDR1 PRHDT, CDR2 FYEKMQ (reference sequence). This chain's CDR3 is CASSLGSGGNTEAFF. CDR3 nucleotides: TGTGCCAGCAGCTTAGGGTCGGGGGGGAACACTGAAGCTTTCTTT.

This clonotype appeared a few times. The CDR3 DNA is TGTGCCAGCAGCGCGTCGGGGACAGGGGTTAACGAGCAGTACTTC. Amino acids: CASSASGTGVNEQYF. V is TRBV9 and J is TRBJ2-7, with TRBD1 identical over 10 bases. The CDR3 covers 15 residues. J was trimmed by 5 bases and V by 3 bases; bases with no gene match: 8. CDR1 and CDR2 (germline): SGDLS, YYNGEE.

This clonotype was picked up a small number of times. The chain joins TRBV12-3 or TRBV12-4 to TRBJ1-1, with D possibly TRBD1 on 5 matching bases. The CDR3 is 12 amino acids. V was clipped by 3 bases and J by 10 bases, with 12 bases between them. This CDR3 is CASSFGQGGAFF. The CDR3 DNA is TGTGCCAGCAGTTTCGGGCAGGGAGGAGCTTTCTTT.

This clonotype was picked up a small number of times. The chain carries TRBV29-1 and TRBJ2-7; D possibly corresponds to TRBD1 (6 bases). This CDR3 spans 14 amino acids. Germline CDR1 and CDR2: SQVTM and ANQGSEA. Trimming left V 2 bases short and J 3 bases short, with 14 bases between. The CDR3 DNA follows: TGCAGCGTTGAAAACCGGGACACGCGCTACGAGCAGTACTTC. This sequence encodes CSVENRDTRYEQYF.

This clonotype has only a few counts. Written as DNA, the CDR3 is TGCAGCGTTGTCCTCGTGGGCAATCAGCCCCAGCATTTT. Translated, it gives CSVVLVGNQPQHF. The genes are TRBV29-1 and TRBJ1-5; no firm D call. V was clipped by 4 bases and J by 2 bases, with 9 bases between them. The CDR3 extends over 13 amino acids. The V gene's germline CDR1 is SQVTM and CDR2 ANQGSEA.

This clonotype occurred once. V and J are TRBV28 and TRBJ1-2; D is possibly TRBD1 (5 bases). The length of the CDR3 is 18 residues. Germline CDR1 MDHEN, CDR2 SYDVKM. The V end was cut by 2 bases, the J end by 2 bases, with 21 bases between. The CDR3 sequence is CASSLRSPRDPPNYGYTF. The CDR3 DNA is TGTGCCAGCAGTTTAAGGTCCCCCAGGGACCCTCCGAACTATGGCTACACCTTC.

The CDR3 loop reads CASSPRARRDEQYF. The CDR3 bases are TGTGCCAGCAGCCCCCGAGCCAGAAGGGACGAGCAGTACTTC. This chain connects TRBV5-6 to TRBJ2-7; no definite D call. Trimming cost V 4 bases and J 5 bases, with 16 bases left between them. CDR3 length: 14 residues. CDR1 is SGHDT, CDR2 YYEEEE, per germline.

This clonotype was recorded once. The V gene is TRBV20-1, the J gene TRBJ2-7; D gene uncertain. The ends were cut back, 5 bases at V and 0 bases at J, with 8 bases in the middle. The CDR3 contains 12 residues. Germline loops: CDR1 DFQATT, CDR2 SNEGSKA (reference sequence). The CDR3 DNA reads TGCAGTGCTCCCGTCAACTCCTACGAGCAGTACTTC. It translates to CSAPVNSYEQYF.

This chain links TRBV7-2 with TRBJ2-3; 13 positions agree with TRBD2. This CDR3 has 21 residues. Trimming at V came to 5 bases and at J to 4 bases, leaving 21 bases not matched to a gene. The germline V gene has CDR1 SGHTA and CDR2 FQGNSA. The CDR3 DNA follows: TGTGCCAGCAGCCCGACCTCCGGGACTAGCGGGGAACCCCAAGGGGCAGATACGCAGTATTTT. Protein product: CASSPTSGTSGEPQGADTQYF.

Notes on this clonotype: No conserved phenylalanine or tryptophan ends this CDR3, so it is likely a read error. This chain joins TRBV2 and TRBJ1-1; no clear D gene. This CDR3 has 13 residues. Germline CDR1 and CDR2: SNHLY and FYNNEI. The CDR3 reads CARSPLGRDEAFL. The CDR3 coding sequence is TGTGCCCGCAGTCCCCTAGGACGAGACGAAGCTTTCCTT.

This chain joins TRBV12-3 or TRBV12-4 and TRBJ2-7, with TRBD2 matching 9 bases. J was trimmed by 2 bases and V by 1 base; bases with no gene match: 3. The CDR3 covers 15 residues. CDR3 sequence reads: CASSLERTSAYEQYF. The CDR3, as DNA: TGTGCCAGCAGTTTAGAGCGGACTAGCGCCTACGAGCAGTACTTC.

This clonotype was recorded only once. The V gene is TRBV7-8, the J gene TRBJ2-5; perhaps TRBD2 as D (6 bases). Germline V gene sequence: CDR1 SGHVS, CDR2 FQNEAQ. Trimming took off 2 bases at V and 5 bases at J, with 18 bases between the two ends. The CDR3 covers 16 residues. The CDR3 spells CASSLSVGRDPETQYF. The CDR3 DNA reads as TGTGCCAGCAGCTTATCCGTGGGGCGGGACCCGGAGACCCAGTACTTC. Supplemented by reference TRBV7-8 and TRBJ2-5, the full variable domain reads GAGVSQSPRYKVAKRGQDVALRCDPISGHVSLFWYQQALGQGPEFLTYFQNEAQLDKSGLPSDRFFAERPEGSVSTLKIQRTQQEDSAVYLCASSLSVGRDPETQYFGPGTRLLVL.

This clonotype was recorded only once. V gene TRBV20-1 combines with J gene TRBJ1-5, with 8 bases aligning to TRBD1. J was trimmed by 6 bases and V by 6 bases; bases with no gene match: 16. This CDR3 contains 16 residues. Germline V gives CDR1 DFQATT, CDR2 SNEGSKA (reference sequence). The CDR3 DNA is TGCAGTGCCGCACTGTCCAGGGGGCTAGGGGGTCAGCCCCAGCATTTT. Its translation: CSAALSRGLGGQPQHF.

The rearrangement joins TRBV15 to TRBJ2-5; 9 nucleotides align to TRBD1. Looked up from germline, CDR1 is LNHNV and CDR2 is YYDKDF (reference sequence). The CDR3 is made up of 16 amino acids. The V segment lost 1 base and the J segment 5 bases; nucleotides outside the gene matches: 8. CDR3 DNA sequence: TGTGCCACCAGCAGAGTTACCGGGACAGGGTTGGAGACCCAGTACTTC. Translating it yields CATSRVTGTGLETQYF.

The chain links TRBV12-3 or TRBV12-4 to TRBJ1-1; no clear D gene. The CDR3 loop spans 14 amino acids. The V and J ends lost 6 bases and 1 base respectively, with 12 bases between them. The CDR3: CASSLAAGNTEAFF. DNA of the CDR3: TGTGCCAGCAGCCTGGCGGCAGGGAACACTGAAGCTTTCTTT.

As for this clonotype: A much larger clone is a single base away; this may be a read error. The chain is built from TRBV7-3 and TRBJ2-5; weak D call: TRBD1 (5 bases). The CDR3 is 14 amino acids. Trimming removed 10 bases from V and 2 bases from J, with 17 bases in between. Germline loops: CDR1 SGHTA, CDR2 FQGTGA. DNA for the CDR3: TGTGCCACCAGTGCCCGCAGGGCTCAAGAGACCCAGTACTTC. This translates into CATSARRAQETQYF.

The chain has TRBV25-1 and TRBJ1-1, with D perhaps matching TRBD1 (5 bases). This CDR3 has 14 amino acids. Germline CDR1 reads MGHDK; CDR2 reads SYGVNS. V shed 6 bases and J shed 5 bases, with 16 bases lying between them. CDR3 sequence: CASRTGVVGTEAFF. The CDR3 nucleotides read TGTGCCAGCAGGACGGGGGTAGTAGGGACTGAAGCTTTCTTT. The whole variable domain, filled in from reference TRBV25-1 and TRBJ1-1, reads EADIYQTPRYLVIGTGKKITLECSQTMGHDKMYWYQQDPGMELHLIHYSYGVNSTEKGDLSSESTVSRIRTEHFPLTLESARPSHTSQYLCASRTGVVGTEAFFGQGTRLTVV.

The rearrangement links TRBV7-2 to TRBJ1-2, with D perhaps matching TRBD1 (5 bases). Germline loops: CDR1 SGHTA, CDR2 FQGNSA. CDR3 length equals 14 residues. V was cut by 0 bases and J by 6 bases, with 11 bases left in between. For the CDR3, the DNA is TGTGCCAGCAGCTTAGCGCAGGGAATGGATGGCTACACCTTC. Its protein product is CASSLAQGMDGYTF.

J is TRBJ2-7 and V is TRBV11-2; the D gene could be TRBD1 or TRBD2 (5 bases each). Trimming removed 7 bases from V and 2 bases from J, with 15 bases in between. The CDR3 runs 14 residues. The germline V gene encodes CDR1 SGHAT and CDR2 FQNNGV. CDR3: CASIPGTGPYEQYF. DNA of the CDR3: TGTGCCAGCATACCGGGGACGGGACCCTACGAGCAGTACTTC.

The chain couples TRBV4-1 to TRBJ2-7; 8 bases map to TRBD1. Trimming at V came to 1 base and at J to 2 bases, leaving 10 bases not matched to a gene. The CDR3 has 17 residues. The V gene's germline CDR1 is MGHRA and CDR2 YSYEKL. This CDR3 reads CASSQGGTGLRPYEQYF. The CDR3, as DNA: TGCGCCAGCAGCCAAGGTGGGACAGGACTCCGCCCCTACGAGCAGTACTTC.

The chain joins TRBV29-1 to TRBJ1-4; 8 nucleotides line up with TRBD1. The CDR3 has 15 amino acids. J gave up 2 bases and V 5 bases, and 7 bases lay outside the gene matches. CDR1 is SQVTM, CDR2 ANQGSEA, per germline. In DNA, the CDR3 is TGCAGCGTTAATGGACAGGGAGGGACTAATGAAAAACTGTTTTTT. Translated, it gives CSVNGQGGTNEKLFF.

About this clonotype itself: A read error may produce the germline difference seen at one junction end. The chain recombines TRBV14 with TRBJ2-7; TRBD1 is a possible D gene (6 bases). CDR3 length equals 14 residues. Germline V gene sequence: CDR1 SGHDN, CDR2 FVKESK. CDR3 nucleotide sequence: TGCGCCAGCAGTGAGTCGTGGGGACACGACGAGCAGTACTTC. Translating it yields CASSESWGHDEQYF.

V is TRBV15 and J is TRBJ2-5, with D hard to call. Trimming cost V 10 bases and J 4 bases, with 16 bases left between them. The CDR3 is made up of 13 amino acids. The germline CDR1 and CDR2 sequences are LNHNV and YYDKDF (reference sequence). The CDR3 bases are TGTGCCAGCAGTCGTCGTCAGATAGAGACCCAGTACTTC. It translates to CASSRRQIETQYF.

As for this clonotype: A much bigger clone sits one base away, suggesting this may be a read error. The chain is built from TRBV25-1 and TRBJ1-2; no firm D call. The CDR3 is 14 residues long. The germline V gene encodes CDR1 MGHDK and CDR2 SYGVNS. Trimming took 6 bases from V and 6 from J, leaving 17 bases between them. The CDR3 is CASSPLPTQDGYTF. CDR3 bases: TGTGCCAGCAGCCCCCTCCCAACCCAGGATGGCTACACCTTC.

The chain has TRBV2 and TRBJ1-1; 8 bases are shared with TRBD1. The CDR3 covers 15 residues. CDR1 is SNHLY, CDR2 FYNNEI, per germline. V shed 4 bases and J 3 bases; nucleotides not matched to a gene: 7. CDR3 bases: TGTGCCAGCAGTGCGGACAGGGTGGCGGACACTGAAGCTTTCTTT. It yields the protein CASSADRVADTEAFF.